Listed below are T cell receptor beta chains from one sample, sequenced in a study of CXCR3-negative and CXCR3-positive naive CD8 T cells. For each CDR3 protein, TCRdb gives one entry from its re-call of the 5' RACE reads, without DNA. This specimen shows some 140,000 distinct CDR3 sequences; the ten leading clones hold 0.45% to 0.6%. Source material: naive CXCR3+ CD8+ T cells from blood. Receptor source: a human donor in good health. Some clones in this sample may be carry-over from other donors' samples. CDR3s include the opening cysteine and the closing phenylalanine or tryptophan.

J gene: TRBJ1-1; V gene: TRBV20-1; CDR3 protein: CSASDRPTEAFF
J gene: TRBJ1-2; V gene: TRBV15; CDR3 protein: CATSRDTRGLGGYTF
J gene: TRBJ1-1; V gene: TRBV6-5; CDR3 protein: CASSPDRGAEAFF
J gene: TRBJ2-3; V gene: TRBV7-9; CDR3 protein: CASSLVTSGKLSTDTQYF
J gene: TRBJ1-4; V gene: TRBV10-3; CDR3 protein: CAISGGSPTNEKLFF
J gene: TRBJ1-5; V gene: TRBV27; CDR3 protein: CASSLLAPYSNQPQHF
J gene: TRBJ1-5; V gene: TRBV24-1; CDR3 protein: CATSDSSGRRNQPQHF
J gene: TRBJ1-1; V gene: TRBV15; CDR3 protein: CATSRDRGDTEAFF
J gene: TRBJ2-3; V gene: TRBV6-4; CDR3 protein: CASSESSGVPTDTQYF
J gene: TRBJ2-1; V gene: TRBV7-2; CDR3 protein: CASSPLGGWQGAYNEQFF
J gene: TRBJ1-1; V gene: TRBV28; CDR3 protein: CASSLDNMNTEAFF
J gene: TRBJ2-1; V gene: TRBV19; CDR3 protein: CASTPGGVSYNEQFF
J gene: TRBJ2-4; V gene: TRBV5-1; CDR3 protein: CASSPEGGLAKNIQYF
J gene: TRBJ2-5; V gene: TRBV14; CDR3 protein: CASSQWEDGETQYF
J gene: TRBJ2-7; V gene: TRBV19; CDR3 protein: CASNPGRAVGYEQYF
J gene: TRBJ1-5; V gene: TRBV4-1; CDR3 protein: CASSQDLGQPQHF
J gene: TRBJ2-7; V gene: TRBV4-1; CDR3 protein: CASSQERGGSYEQYF
J gene: TRBJ1-2; V gene: TRBV5-1; CDR3 protein: CASSPGGGYTF
J gene: TRBJ2-1; V gene: TRBV3-1; CDR3 protein: CASSLRVSSYNEQFF
J gene: TRBJ1-1; V gene: TRBV7-2; CDR3 protein: CASAGSGYGTEAFF
J gene: TRBJ2-7; V gene: TRBV6-5; CDR3 protein: CASSLDRLYEQYF
J gene: TRBJ2-5; V gene: TRBV12-3/TRBV12-4; CDR3 protein: CASIKRMAGEETQYF
J gene: TRBJ2-7; V gene: TRBV7-9; CDR3 protein: CASSPVSGAEQYF
J gene: TRBJ2-1; V gene: TRBV28; CDR3 protein: CASSIPGGEQFF
J gene: TRBJ2-1; V gene: TRBV30; CDR3 protein: CAWTPWGLQNEQFF
J gene: TRBJ2-5; V gene: TRBV3-1; CDR3 protein: CASSPTLAGLDQETQYF
J gene: TRBJ2-7; V gene: TRBV20-1; CDR3 protein: CSAQQNPGQILVQAYEQYF
J gene: TRBJ1-2; V gene: TRBV29-1; CDR3 protein: CSVPGQEKEVYGYTF
J gene: TRBJ2-1; V gene: TRBV3-1; CDR3 protein: CASSPYGDASYNEQFF
J gene: TRBJ2-7; V gene: TRBV7-3; CDR3 protein: CASSLTASGSYEQYF
J gene: TRBJ1-5; V gene: TRBV12-3/TRBV12-4; CDR3 protein: CASSKAGDSNQPQHF
J gene: TRBJ2-3; V gene: TRBV4-3; CDR3 protein: CASSQPHPGLAGGTTDTQYF
J gene: TRBJ1-1; V gene: TRBV12-3/TRBV12-4; CDR3 protein: CASSAGANTEAFF
J gene: TRBJ1-1; V gene: TRBV5-6; CDR3 protein: CASSSLTGGGAAEAFF
J gene: TRBJ2-7; V gene: TRBV20-1; CDR3 protein: CSALDRDRNSYEQYF
J gene: TRBJ2-3; V gene: TRBV28; CDR3 protein: CASSFQTGQDTQYF
J gene: TRBJ2-7; V gene: TRBV5-5; CDR3 protein: CASSWGQGDEQYF
J gene: TRBJ1-1; V gene: TRBV27; CDR3 protein: CASSLSPGEAFF
J gene: TRBJ2-3; V gene: TRBV5-4; CDR3 protein: CASSQGQLFPTDTQYF
J gene: TRBJ2-5; V gene: TRBV7-8; CDR3 protein: CASSLSASLGQETQYF